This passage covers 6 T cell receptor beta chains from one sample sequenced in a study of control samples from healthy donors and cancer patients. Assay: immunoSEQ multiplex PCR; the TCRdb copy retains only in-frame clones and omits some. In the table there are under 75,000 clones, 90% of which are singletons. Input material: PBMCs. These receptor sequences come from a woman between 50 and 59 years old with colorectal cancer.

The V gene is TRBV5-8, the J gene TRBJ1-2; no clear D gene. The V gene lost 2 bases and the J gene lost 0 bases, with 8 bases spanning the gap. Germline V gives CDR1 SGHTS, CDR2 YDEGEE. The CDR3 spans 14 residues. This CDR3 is CASSLVLANYGYTF. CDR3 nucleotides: TGTGCCAGCAGCTTAGTCCTAGCTAACTATGGCTACACCTTC.

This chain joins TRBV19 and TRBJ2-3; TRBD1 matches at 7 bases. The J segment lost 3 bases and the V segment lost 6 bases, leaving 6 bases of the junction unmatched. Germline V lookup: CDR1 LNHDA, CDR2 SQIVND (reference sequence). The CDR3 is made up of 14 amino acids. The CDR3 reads CASRPGQRTDTQYF. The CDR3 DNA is TGTGCCAGTAGACCGGGACAGCGAACAGATACGCAGTATTTT.

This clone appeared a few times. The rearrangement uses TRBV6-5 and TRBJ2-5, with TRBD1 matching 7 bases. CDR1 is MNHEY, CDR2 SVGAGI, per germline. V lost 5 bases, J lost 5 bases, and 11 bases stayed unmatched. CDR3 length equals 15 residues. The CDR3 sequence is CASSPYRGGGETQYF. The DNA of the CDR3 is TGTGCCAGCAGTCCCTATCGAGGGGGCGGGGAGACCCAGTACTTC.

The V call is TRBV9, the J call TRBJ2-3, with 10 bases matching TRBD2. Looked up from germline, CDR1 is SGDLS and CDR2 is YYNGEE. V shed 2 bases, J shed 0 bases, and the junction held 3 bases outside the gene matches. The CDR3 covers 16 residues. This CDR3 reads CASSVTSGTSTDTQYF. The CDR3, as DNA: TGTGCCAGCAGCGTTACTAGCGGGACTAGCACAGATACGCAGTATTTT.

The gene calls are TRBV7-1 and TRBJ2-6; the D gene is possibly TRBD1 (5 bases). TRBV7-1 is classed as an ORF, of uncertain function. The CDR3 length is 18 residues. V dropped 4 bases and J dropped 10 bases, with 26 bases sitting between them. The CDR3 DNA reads TGTGCCAGCAGCTATGACGATCACGAGGACAAAGTCGGGAACGTCCTGACTTTC. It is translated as CASSYDDHEDKVGNVLTF.

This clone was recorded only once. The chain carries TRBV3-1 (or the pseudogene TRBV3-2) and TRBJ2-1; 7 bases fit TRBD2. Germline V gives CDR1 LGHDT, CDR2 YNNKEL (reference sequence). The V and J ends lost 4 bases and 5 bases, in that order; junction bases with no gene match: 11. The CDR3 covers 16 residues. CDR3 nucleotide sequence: TGTGCCAGCAGCCCATGGGGGGGTGGGGCCCACAATGAGCAGTTCTTC. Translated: CASSPWGGGAHNEQFF.